These 28 T cell receptor beta chains share one sample of origin, sequenced in a study of cytomegalovirus exposure and HLA in healthy donors. The PCR used 60 Vbeta and 13 Jbeta primers. Method: immunoSEQ multiplex PCR; TCRdb's copy keeps in-frame clones and lacks some. This sample carries approximately 90,000 clones, roughly 79% of them seen once, and the ten largest clones take 1.3% to 1.5%. The source material was PBMCs. Receptors originate from a male donor in good health and CMV-seronegative.

Here the CDR3 DNA reads TGTGCCAGCAGCTTAGGAGGTTATCAGCCCCAGCATTTT. It translates to CASSLGGYQPQHF. The gene calls are TRBV7-2 and TRBJ1-5; D gene unclear. Between the trimmed V and J ends, which lost 1 base and 5 bases, there was a span of 6 bases. Germline V lookup: CDR1 SGHTA, CDR2 FQGNSA. This CDR3 is built from 13 residues.

The rearrangement joins TRBV7-2 to TRBJ1-1, with 7 bases that match TRBD1. CDR1 and CDR2 from the germline V gene are SGHTA and FQGNSA. V gave up 4 bases and J gave up 6 bases; unmatched junction bases: 8. The CDR3 runs to 14 residues. CDR3 DNA: TGTGCCAGCAGCTCGATGGCAGGGGGTGCTGAAGCTTTCTTT. This codes for CASSSMAGGAEAFF. Filled out from reference TRBV7-2 and TRBJ1-1, the complete variable domain reads GAGVSQSPSNKVTEKGKDVELRCDPISGHTALYWYRQSLGQGLEFLIYFQGNSAPDKSGLPSDRFSAERTGGSVSTLTIQRTQQEDSAVYLCASSSMAGGAEAFFGQGTRLTVV.

V usage is TRBV30 and J usage is TRBJ1-5; D gene uncertain. CDR1 and CDR2 (germline): GTSNPN, SVGIG (reference sequence). V lost 3 bases and J 4 bases, leaving 13 bases between the germline ends. CDR3 length: 14 amino acids. The CDR3 DNA reads TGTGCCTGGAGCCCCGGGAGCATTAATCAGCCCCAGCATTTT. It specifies CAWSPGSINQPQHF.

The chain links TRBV6-5 to TRBJ2-7; tentatively, D is TRBD2 (5 bases). CDR1 and CDR2 from the germline V gene are MNHEY and SVGAGI. The CDR3 is 11 residues long. Trimming left V 8 bases short and J 3 bases short, with 8 bases between. CDR3 DNA sequence: TGTGCCAGCGGAGCGGTCTACGAGCAGTACTTC. It encodes CASGAVYEQYF.

The chain combines TRBV7-2 with TRBJ1-4; D unresolved. CDR3 length equals 13 residues. The germline CDR1 and CDR2 sequences are SGHTA and FQGNSA. Trimming removed 8 bases at V and 4 bases at J, with 11 bases between. The CDR3 protein is CASAGSYNEKLFF. The CDR3 nucleotides read TGTGCCAGCGCCGGGTCTTATAATGAAAAACTGTTTTTT.

This chain joins TRBV5-4 and TRBJ2-7, with TRBD2 matching over 11 bases. CDR3 length: 17 residues. Trimming took 2 bases from V and 2 from J; bases not matched to a gene: 9. The V gene's germline CDR1 is SGHNT and CDR2 YYREEE (reference sequence). The CDR3 DNA follows: TGTGCCAGCAGCTTCCTAATTCTAGCGGGAGGTACCTACGAGCAGTACTTC. Translating it yields CASSFLILAGGTYEQYF.

The V and J genes are TRBV19 and TRBJ1-1; 9 nucleotides line up with TRBD1. CDR3 size: 15 residues. With V trimmed by 2 bases and J by 4 bases, 5 bases remained unmatched. Germline V gene sequence: CDR1 LNHDA, CDR2 SQIVND (reference sequence). CDR3 loop: CASSIRGQGPTEAFF. In nucleotides, the CDR3 is TGTGCCAGTAGTATAAGGGGACAGGGCCCCACTGAAGCTTTCTTT.

The rearrangement links TRBV7-2 to TRBJ2-1; a weak D match, TRBD2 (5 bases). In germline, CDR1 is SGHTA, CDR2 FQGNSA. The CDR3 is 15 residues long. V was trimmed by 2 bases and J by 3 bases, leaving 11 bases between them. This CDR3 is CASSLTEASYNEQFF. CDR3 DNA sequence: TGTGCCAGCAGCTTAACGGAGGCCAGCTACAATGAGCAGTTCTTC.

The chain links TRBV7-2 to TRBJ1-5; D might be TRBD1 (6 bases). Germline CDR1 is SGHTA and CDR2 is FQGNSA. The CDR3 loop spans 12 amino acids. V gave up 5 bases and J gave up 10 bases, with 12 bases separating them. CDR3 region: CASSQQGRPQHF. The CDR3 DNA reads as TGTGCCAGCAGCCAACAGGGTCGACCCCAGCATTTT.

The CDR3 sequence is CASSRQGTDTQYF. The CDR3 coding sequence is TGTGCCAGCAGCCGACAGGGCACAGATACGCAGTATTTT. The V gene is TRBV7-9, the J gene TRBJ2-3, with a weak D call TRBD1 (6 bases). Deletions cut 5 bases from V and 1 base from J, with 7 bases between. CDR1 SEHNR and CDR2 FQNEAQ come from the germline V gene (reference sequence). The CDR3 contains 13 residues. Full variable domain (missing parts from reference TRBV7-9 and TRBJ2-3): DTGVSQNPRHKITKRGQNVTFRCDPISEHNRLYWYRQTLGQGPEFLTYFQNEAQLEKSRLLSDRFSAERPKGSFSTLEIQRTEQGDSAMYLCASSRQGTDTQYFGPGTRLTVL.

The count of this clone is one. The DNA of the CDR3 is TGTGCCAGCAGTTTATCCACGGGGAACACTGAAGCTTTCTTT. Translated: CASSLSTGNTEAFF. This sequence joins TRBV28 and TRBJ1-1; no definite D call. Between the trimmed V and J ends, which lost 1 base and 1 base, there was a span of 7 bases. The CDR3 contains 14 residues. CDR1 MDHEN and CDR2 SYDVKM come from the germline V gene.

The genes are TRBV18 and TRBJ2-7, with D perhaps TRBD1 (5 bases). CDR1 and CDR2 (germline): KGHSH, LQKENI. This CDR3 is 14 amino acids long. V gave up 2 bases and J gave up 3 bases, with 11 bases separating them. CDR3 loop: CASSPAGLSYEQYF. CDR3 DNA: TGTGCCAGCTCACCAGCAGGGTTAAGCTACGAGCAGTACTTC.

This chain links TRBV6-1 with TRBJ1-2; tentative D call: TRBD1 (6 bases). Germline CDR1 is MNHNS and CDR2 is SASEGT. V lost 0 bases and J lost 3, with 14 bases in between. This CDR3 has 16 amino acids. The CDR3 DNA reads as TGTGCCAGCAGTGAAGCACAGGGATTGGGGGACTATGGCTACACCTTC. This encodes CASSEAQGLGDYGYTF.

This sequence joins TRBV7-8 and TRBJ2-6, with TRBD1 matching 9 bases. This CDR3 spans 18 amino acids. V gave up 1 base and J gave up 2 bases; unmatched junction bases: 6. Per germline, CDR1 SGHVS and CDR2 FQNEAQ. The CDR3 here is CASSLGTGASTGANVLTF. Here the CDR3 DNA reads TGTGCCAGCAGCTTAGGGACAGGGGCAAGCACTGGGGCCAACGTCCTGACTTTC. Full variable domain (outside the CDR3, taken from reference TRBV7-8 and TRBJ2-6): GAGVSQSPRYKVAKRGQDVALRCDPISGHVSLFWYQQALGQGPEFLTYFQNEAQLDKSGLPSDRFFAERPEGSVSTLKIQRTQQEDSAVYLCASSLGTGASTGANVLTFGAGSRLTVL.

The chain employs TRBV28 and TRBJ1-1; D unclear. The V and J ends lost 6 bases and 6 bases respectively, with 20 bases between them. Germline values: CDR1 MDHEN, CDR2 SYDVKM. The CDR3 sequence is 15 residues long. In DNA form, the CDR3 reads TGTGCCAGCAGCCCTTTGAATGTCGTTCGCGCTGAAGCTTTCTTT. Its translation is CASSPLNVVRAEAFF.

This clone appeared a few times. This rearrangement joins TRBV5-4 to TRBJ1-6; D is perhaps TRBD1 (5 bases). Trimming shortened V by 2 bases and J by 8 bases, and 11 bases separated the two germline ends. This CDR3 is built from 14 residues. CDR1 and CDR2 (germline): SGHNT, YYREEE (reference sequence). The CDR3 DNA is TGTGCCAGCAGCTTCGAGGGGAGGTATTCACCCCTCCACTTT. Translation gives CASSFEGRYSPLHF.

This clone was counted a few times. The chain recombines TRBV19 with TRBJ1-5; 9 bases map to TRBD1. Germline lookup yields CDR1 LNHDA and CDR2 SQIVND (reference sequence). CDR3 length: 15 amino acids. The ends lost 3 bases at V and 7 bases at J; junction bases unmatched: 7. The CDR3 DNA follows: TGTGCCAGTAGTATCGGGGACAGGGCTGGCCAGCCCCAGCATTTT. The encoded protein is CASSIGDRAGQPQHF.

This clone came up a few times. The genes are TRBV5-1 and TRBJ2-6; TRBD1 matches at 7 bases. Germline CDR1 reads SGHRS; CDR2 reads YFSETQ. Trimming took 2 bases from V and 2 from J; bases not matched to a gene: 10. There are 18 residues in the CDR3. CDR3 protein: CASSFGNPTGTGANVLTF. CDR3 nucleotide sequence: TGCGCCAGCAGCTTTGGAAACCCGACAGGGACTGGGGCCAACGTCCTGACTTTC.

This chain uses TRBV9 with TRBJ2-2; D is possibly TRBD2 (5 bases). Trimming stripped 0 bases from V and 1 base from J, with 7 bases between. The CDR3 contains 15 residues. The V gene's germline CDR1 is SGDLS and CDR2 YYNGEE. The CDR3 DNA reads TGTGCCAGCAGCGTAGATGGAGGGAACACCGGGGAGCTGTTTTTT. It codes for CASSVDGGNTGELFF.

This clone was counted a few times. This sequence joins TRBV5-1 and TRBJ2-3; 7 bases line up with TRBD2. Trimming removed 0 bases from V and 2 bases from J; junction bases left unmatched: 3. Germline V gives CDR1 SGHRS, CDR2 YFSETQ. CDR3 size: 15 residues. The CDR3 sequence: CASSLASGYTDTQYF. As DNA, the CDR3 is TGCGCCAGCAGCTTGGCTAGCGGATACACAGATACGCAGTATTTT.

The chain recombines TRBV2 with TRBJ1-1; D perhaps matches TRBD1 (6 bases). Germline V lookup: CDR1 SNHLY, CDR2 FYNNEI. This CDR3 spans 15 amino acids. The V end was cut by 6 bases, the J end by 1 base, with 15 bases between. CDR3 sequence: CASRPSTGWNTEAFF. CDR3 in DNA: TGTGCCAGCAGGCCTAGTACAGGGTGGAACACTGAAGCTTTCTTT.

This chain joins TRBV4-3 and TRBJ2-2; D gene unclear. Germline V CDR1 and CDR2: LGHNA, YSLEER. The V gene lost 6 bases and the J gene lost 2 bases, with 10 bases spanning the gap. This CDR3 has 14 residues. The CDR3 is CASRRQFNTGELFF. CDR3 coding DNA: TGCGCCAGCAGGCGGCAGTTTAACACCGGGGAGCTGTTTTTT.

V and J are TRBV7-2 and TRBJ2-1, with 9 bases aligning to TRBD1. This CDR3 contains 17 residues. Trimming removed 1 base from V and 4 bases from J; junction bases left unmatched: 8. CDR1 and CDR2 (germline): SGHTA, FQGNSA. CDR3 amino acids: CASSLGKPGQGYNEQFF. CDR3 DNA sequence: TGTGCCAGCAGCTTAGGAAAACCGGGACAGGGATACAATGAGCAGTTCTTC.

This sequence joins TRBV15 and TRBJ2-2; TRBD1 matches 7 bases. Germline trimming cut 9 bases from V and 6 bases from J; bases unmatched to any gene: 13. Germline CDR1 and CDR2: LNHNV and YYDKDF (reference sequence). This CDR3 has 15 residues. In DNA, the CDR3 is TGTGCCACTAAGGACAGGCTGCCGGGCGCCGGGGAGCTGTTTTTT. Its translation is CATKDRLPGAGELFF.

The chain is built from TRBV4-3 and TRBJ1-6, with 8 bases aligning to TRBD1. V lost 9 bases, J lost 7 bases, and 5 bases stayed unmatched. The CDR3 has 13 residues. Germline V gene sequence: CDR1 LGHNA, CDR2 YSLEER. As DNA, the CDR3 is TGCGCCAGTGCGGGACAGGCCAATTCACCCCTCCACTTT. This sequence encodes CASAGQANSPLHF.

This chain links TRBV5-1 with TRBJ1-1, with a possible D match to TRBD1 (6 bases). CDR1 and CDR2 (germline): SGHRS, YFSETQ. Trimming cost V 3 bases and J 1 base, with 10 bases left between them. This CDR3 contains 14 residues. The CDR3, as DNA: TGCGCCAGCAGCTCGCAGGGGCAGAACACTGAAGCTTTCTTT. This sequence encodes CASSSQGQNTEAFF. Full variable domain (rest looked up from reference TRBV5-1 and TRBJ1-1): KAGVTQTPRYLIKTRGQQVTLSCSPISGHRSVSWYQQTPGQGLQFLFEYFSETQRNKGNFPGRFSGRQFSNSRSEMNVSTLELGDSALYLCASSSQGQNTEAFFGQGTRLTVV.

The chain combines TRBV9 with TRBJ1-3; D is uncertain. Germline V gene lookup returns CDR1 SGDLS and CDR2 YYNGEE. The V and J ends lost 0 bases and 0 bases respectively, with 19 bases between them. There are 19 residues in the CDR3. The CDR3 bases are TGTGCCAGCAGCGTAGAGCATTCTGAAGTGTGGAGCTCTGGAAACACCATATATTTT. Translating it yields CASSVEHSEVWSSGNTIYF.

This chain connects TRBV4-3 to TRBJ2-5; 9 bases align to TRBD2. The CDR3 sequence is 15 residues long. The J segment lost 11 bases and the V segment lost 3 bases, leaving 13 bases of the junction unmatched. Germline V gene lookup returns CDR1 LGHNA and CDR2 YSLEER. The CDR3 bases are TGCGCCAGCAGCCAGGAACATAGCGGGAGTTTTGGGCAGTACTTC. It encodes CASSQEHSGSFGQYF.